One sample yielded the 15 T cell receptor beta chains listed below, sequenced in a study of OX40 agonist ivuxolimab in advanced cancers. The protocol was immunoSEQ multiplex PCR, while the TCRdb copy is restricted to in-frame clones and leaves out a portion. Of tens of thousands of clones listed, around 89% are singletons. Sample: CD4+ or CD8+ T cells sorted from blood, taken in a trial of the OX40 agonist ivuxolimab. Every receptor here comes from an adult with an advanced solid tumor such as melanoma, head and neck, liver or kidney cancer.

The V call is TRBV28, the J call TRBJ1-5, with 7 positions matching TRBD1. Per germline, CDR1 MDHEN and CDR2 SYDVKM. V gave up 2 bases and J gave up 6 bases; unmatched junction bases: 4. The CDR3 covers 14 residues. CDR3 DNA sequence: TGTGCCAGCAGTTTAGGACAGGTGGGTCAGCCCCAGCATTTT. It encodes CASSLGQVGQPQHF.

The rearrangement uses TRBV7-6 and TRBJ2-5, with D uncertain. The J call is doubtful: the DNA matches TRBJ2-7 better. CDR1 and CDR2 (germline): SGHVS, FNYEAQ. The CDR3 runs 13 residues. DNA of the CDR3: TGTGCCAGCAGCTTAAATGGGGCCTACGAGCAGTACTTC. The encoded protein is CASSLNGAYEQYF.

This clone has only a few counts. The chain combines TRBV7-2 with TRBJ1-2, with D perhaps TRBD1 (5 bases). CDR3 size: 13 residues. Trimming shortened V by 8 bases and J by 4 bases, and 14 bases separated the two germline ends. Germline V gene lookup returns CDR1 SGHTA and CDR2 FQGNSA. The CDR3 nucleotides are TGTGCCAGCGGCCGGGGGGGACCCTATGGCTACACCTTC. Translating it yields CASGRGGPYGYTF.

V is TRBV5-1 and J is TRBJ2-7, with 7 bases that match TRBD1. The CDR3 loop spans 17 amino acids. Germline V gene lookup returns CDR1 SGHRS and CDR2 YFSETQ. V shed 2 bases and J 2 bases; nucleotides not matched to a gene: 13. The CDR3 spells CASSFTEATGVTYEQYF. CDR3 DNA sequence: TGCGCCAGCAGCTTTACCGAAGCAACAGGGGTAACCTACGAGCAGTACTTC.

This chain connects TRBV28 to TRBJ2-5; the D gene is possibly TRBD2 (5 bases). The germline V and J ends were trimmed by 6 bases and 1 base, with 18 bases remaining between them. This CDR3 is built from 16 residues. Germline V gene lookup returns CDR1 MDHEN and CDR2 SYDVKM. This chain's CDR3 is CASSRGRGPSQETQYF. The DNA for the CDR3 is TGTGCCAGCAGCCGAGGGCGTGGCCCCTCCCAAGAGACCCAGTACTTC.

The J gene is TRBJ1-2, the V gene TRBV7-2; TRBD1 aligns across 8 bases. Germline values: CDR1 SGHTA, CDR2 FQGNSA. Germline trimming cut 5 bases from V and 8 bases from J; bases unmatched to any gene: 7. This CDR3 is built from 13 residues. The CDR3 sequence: CASSLGQGGGYTF. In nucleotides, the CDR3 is TGTGCCAGCAGCCTCGGACAGGGAGGGGGCTACACCTTC.

The CDR3 sequence is CAWRDGRSTNEKLFF. The DNA for the CDR3 is TGTGCCTGGAGAGACGGGAGGTCAACTAATGAAAAACTGTTTTTT. The rearrangement joins TRBV30 to TRBJ1-4; D remains ambiguous. The CDR3 length is 15 residues. Trimming removed 3 bases from V and 0 bases from J, with 11 bases in between. In germline, CDR1 is GTSNPN, CDR2 SVGIG (reference sequence).

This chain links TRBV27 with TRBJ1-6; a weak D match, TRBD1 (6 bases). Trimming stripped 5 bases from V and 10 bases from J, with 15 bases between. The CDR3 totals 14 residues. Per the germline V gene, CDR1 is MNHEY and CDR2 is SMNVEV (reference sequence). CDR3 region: CASSRTGATSPLHF. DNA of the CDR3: TGTGCCAGCAGTCGGACGGGGGCGACGTCACCCCTCCACTTT.

The CDR3 spells CASRPTSGNTGELFF. The CDR3 DNA sequence: TGCGCCAGCAGGCCGACTAGCGGAAACACCGGGGAGCTGTTTTTT. J is TRBJ2-2 and V is TRBV5-1; 9 bases line up with TRBD2. V dropped 5 bases and J dropped 2; count of bases not matched to a gene: 4. This CDR3 is 15 amino acids long. CDR1 is SGHRS, CDR2 YFSETQ, per germline.

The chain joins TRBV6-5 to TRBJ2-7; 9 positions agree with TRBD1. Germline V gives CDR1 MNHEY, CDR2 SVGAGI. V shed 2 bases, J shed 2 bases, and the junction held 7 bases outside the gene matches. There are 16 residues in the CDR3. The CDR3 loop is CASSYLSGQGPYEQYF. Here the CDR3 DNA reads TGTGCCAGCAGTTACCTCTCGGGACAGGGCCCCTACGAGCAGTACTTC.

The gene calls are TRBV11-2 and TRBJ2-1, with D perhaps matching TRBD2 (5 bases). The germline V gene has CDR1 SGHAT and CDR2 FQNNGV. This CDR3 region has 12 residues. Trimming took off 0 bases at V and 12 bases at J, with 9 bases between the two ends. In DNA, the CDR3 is TGTGCCAGCAGCTTAGATTTCGCGGGGCAGTTCTTC. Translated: CASSLDFAGQFF.

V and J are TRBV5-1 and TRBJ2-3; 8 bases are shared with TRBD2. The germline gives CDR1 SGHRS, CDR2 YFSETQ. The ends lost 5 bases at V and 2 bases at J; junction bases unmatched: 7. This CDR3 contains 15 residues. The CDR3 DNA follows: TGCGCCAGCAGGACGGGAGGGGGAAACACAGATACGCAGTATTTT. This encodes CASRTGGGNTDTQYF.

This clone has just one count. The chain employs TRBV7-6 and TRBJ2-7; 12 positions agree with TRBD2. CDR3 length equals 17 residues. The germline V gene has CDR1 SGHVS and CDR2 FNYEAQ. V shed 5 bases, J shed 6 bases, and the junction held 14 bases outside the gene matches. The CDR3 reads CASSPGTSGFGTGEQYF. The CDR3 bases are TGTGCCAGCAGCCCCGGGACTAGCGGGTTTGGTACCGGCGAGCAGTACTTC.

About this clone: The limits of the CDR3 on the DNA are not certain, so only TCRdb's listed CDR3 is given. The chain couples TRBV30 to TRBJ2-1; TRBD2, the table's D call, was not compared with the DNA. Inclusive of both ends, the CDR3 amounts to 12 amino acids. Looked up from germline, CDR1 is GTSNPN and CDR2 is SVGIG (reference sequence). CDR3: CACPGRVDEQFF.

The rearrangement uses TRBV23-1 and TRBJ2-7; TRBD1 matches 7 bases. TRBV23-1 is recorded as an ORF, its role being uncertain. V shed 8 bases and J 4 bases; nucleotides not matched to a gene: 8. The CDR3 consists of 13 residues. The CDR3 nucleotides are TGCGCCAGCTCCCGGGACAGCAAATACGAGCAGTACTTC. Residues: CASSRDSKYEQYF.